The 24 T cell receptor beta chains given below trace back to one sample, sequenced in a study of CD8+ T cells in alopecia areata. Treatment given: oral pan-JAK inhibitor, 5-10 mg twice daily. RNA extraction was followed by reverse transcription into cDNA, which acted as the sequencing template. Measured with immunoSEQ multiplex PCR; TCRdb has only the in-frame clones, and not every one. The data contain around 190,000 clones, 64% of them singletons. Source: CD4+ T cells sorted from blood, taken at week 4, from a patient treated with tofacitinib. The receptors were gathered from a human donor with alopecia areata.

The chain couples TRBV29-1 to TRBJ1-2; the D gene is possibly TRBD1 (6 bases). Trimming cost V 4 bases and J 8 bases, with 11 bases left between them. The germline V gene has CDR1 SQVTM and CDR2 ANQGSEA. This CDR3 has 11 residues. This CDR3 reads CSVVSDSGYTF. CDR3 sequence (DNA): TGCAGCGTTGTGTCGGACAGCGGCTACACCTTC.

This clone has just one count. The chain employs TRBV7-9 and TRBJ2-5; D gene unclear. Trimming shortened V by 5 bases and J by 4 bases, and 11 bases separated the two germline ends. The CDR3 has 13 amino acids. The germline V gene encodes CDR1 SEHNR and CDR2 FQNEAQ (reference sequence). The CDR3 DNA reads TGTGCCAGCAGCGCCCTCGGATTAGAGACCCAGTACTTC. Encoded protein: CASSALGLETQYF.

The rearrangement links TRBV29-1 to TRBJ1-2; no reliable D call. V was shortened by 5 bases and J by 6 bases, with 10 bases between the two germline ends. Germline CDR1 is SQVTM and CDR2 is ANQGSEA. The CDR3 length is 11 residues. CDR3 nucleotides: TGCAGCGTTTCCGACGGGGATGGCTACACCTTC. Its translation: CSVSDGDGYTF.

The rearrangement links TRBV7-9 to TRBJ2-7; D gene uncertain. Germline CDR1 SEHNR, CDR2 FQNEAQ (reference sequence). The V gene lost 5 bases and the J gene lost 12 bases, with 8 bases spanning the gap. The CDR3 is 9 amino acids. The CDR3 region has the DNA TGTGCCAGCAGCCTCCCTCCGTACTTC. This codes for CASSLPPYF.

The chain links TRBV29-1 to TRBJ1-4, with a possible D match to TRBD1 (6 bases). Deletions cut 7 bases from V and 7 bases from J, with 16 bases between. Per germline, CDR1 SQVTM and CDR2 ANQGSEA. The CDR3 has 13 amino acids. The CDR3 DNA sequence: TGCAGCGCCAACAGGGCTCGTGGTGAAAAACTGTTTTTT. Its protein product is CSANRARGEKLFF.

This clone was picked up a small number of times. The chain has TRBV29-1 and TRBJ1-1; D possibly corresponds to TRBD1 (5 bases). Deletions cut 7 bases from V and 5 bases from J, with 17 bases between. The germline V gene has CDR1 SQVTM and CDR2 ANQGSEA. This CDR3 contains 13 residues. The CDR3 protein is CSAPGIGRTEAFF. For the CDR3, the DNA is TGCAGCGCTCCAGGGATTGGGCGTACTGAAGCTTTCTTT.

The V and J genes are TRBV30 and TRBJ2-2, with D possibly TRBD1 on 6 matching bases. This CDR3 is 14 amino acids long. Germline CDR1 is GTSNPN and CDR2 is SVGIG (reference sequence). The V and J ends lost 8 bases and 0 bases respectively, with 13 bases between them. CDR3 residues: CARTGTSNTGELFF. The CDR3 nucleotides read TGTGCCCGGACCGGGACATCGAACACCGGGGAGCTGTTTTTT.

The chain couples TRBV27 to TRBJ1-5; unclear D gene. V gave up 2 bases and J gave up 2 bases, with 7 bases separating them. The CDR3 totals 14 residues. Germline lookup yields CDR1 MNHEY and CDR2 SMNVEV (reference sequence). The CDR3 protein is CASSLGVGNQPQHF. The CDR3 DNA reads TGTGCCAGCAGTTTAGGGGTGGGCAATCAGCCCCAGCATTTT.

The V call is TRBV5-4, the J call TRBJ2-5; D remains unclear. The V gene lost 1 base and the J gene lost 4 bases, with 5 bases spanning the gap. Germline lookup yields CDR1 SGHNT and CDR2 YYREEE (reference sequence). The CDR3 runs 12 residues. CDR3 DNA: TGTGCCAGCAGCTTGTCGGGAGAGACCCAGTACTTC. This sequence encodes CASSLSGETQYF.

This clone has a single count. The V gene is TRBV19, the J gene TRBJ1-1, with 7 bases identical to TRBD1. V was pared by 5 bases and J by 8 bases, with 8 bases of the junction left unmatched. Per germline, CDR1 LNHDA and CDR2 SQIVND (reference sequence). There are 13 residues in the CDR3. The CDR3 spells CASSQGGTPEAFF. The CDR3 bases are TGTGCCAGTAGTCAGGGGGGGACACCGGAAGCTTTCTTT. The full variable domain, with the rest looked up from reference TRBV19 and TRBJ1-1, is DGGITQSPKYLFRKEGQNVTLSCEQNLNHDAMYWYRQDPGQGLRLIYYSQIVNDFQKGDIAEGYSVSREKKESFPLTVTSAQKNPTAFYLCASSQGGTPEAFFGQGTRLTVV.

This chain uses TRBV30 with TRBJ2-1; D is uncertain. The CDR3 runs to 12 residues. Trimming left V 5 bases short and J 4 bases short, with 9 bases between. CDR1 and CDR2 (germline): GTSNPN, SVGIG (reference sequence). The CDR3 nucleotides read TGTGCCTGGTCCTCTAGATACAATGAGCAGTTCTTC. Its translation is CAWSSRYNEQFF.

The rearrangement joins TRBV10-3 to TRBJ2-6, with a possible D match to TRBD1 (6 bases). V was shortened by 4 bases and J by 0 bases, with 10 bases between the two germline ends. Germline V lookup: CDR1 ENHRY, CDR2 SYGVKD. This CDR3 has 16 residues. The CDR3 bases are TGTGCCATCAGTGGACAGGCAAGCTCTGGGGCCAACGTCCTGACTTTC. It translates to CAISGQASSGANVLTF.

This chain links TRBV7-9 with TRBJ2-5; D is undetermined. V lost 5 bases and J 1 base, leaving 8 bases between the germline ends. The CDR3 runs 13 residues. The germline V gene encodes CDR1 SEHNR and CDR2 FQNEAQ (reference sequence). CDR3 in amino acids: CASSPPVQETQYF. In DNA, the CDR3 is TGTGCCAGCAGCCCACCAGTCCAAGAGACCCAGTACTTC.

The chain couples TRBV25-1 to TRBJ2-2; D gene uncertain. Trimming removed 7 bases from V and 3 bases from J, with 6 bases in between. Germline V lookup: CDR1 MGHDK, CDR2 SYGVNS. The CDR3 totals 12 residues. The CDR3 sequence: CASTEDTGELFF. CDR3 coding DNA: TGTGCCAGCACTGAGGACACCGGGGAGCTGTTTTTT.

This rearrangement joins TRBV6-5 to TRBJ2-7; D remains unclear. Trimming pared 6 bases from V and 2 bases from J, leaving 17 bases between. This CDR3 has 15 residues. The germline V gene has CDR1 MNHEY and CDR2 SVGAGI. The DNA for the CDR3 is TGTGCCAGCAGCTCCTCCCCGTACACGACCTACGAGCAGTACTTC. Residues: CASSSSPYTTYEQYF.

The chain combines TRBV18 with TRBJ2-5; D unclear. Germline V gene data show CDR1 as KGHSH and CDR2 as LQKENI. CDR3 length: 15 amino acids. With 1 base removed from V and 5 bases from J, the gap between germline ends came to 14 bases. CDR3 coding DNA: TGTGCCAGCTCACCACGGGCGATACGGTGGGAGACCCAGTACTTC. Translated, it gives CASSPRAIRWETQYF.

Only a few counts were recorded for this clone. The V and J genes are TRBV5-6 and TRBJ2-7, with no clear D. The germline gives CDR1 SGHDT, CDR2 YYEEEE. The CDR3 contains 13 residues. Trimming took 3 bases from V and 3 from J, leaving 10 bases between them. CDR3 coding DNA: TGTGCCAGCAGCTCCCGAGACGGCTACGAGCAGTACTTC. Its protein is CASSSRDGYEQYF.

The CDR3 here is CASTEGSTDTQYF. CDR3 nucleotides: TGTGCCAGCACCGAGGGGAGCACAGATACGCAGTATTTT. The rearrangement joins TRBV9 to TRBJ2-3; D may match TRBD1 or TRBD2 (5 bases each). The CDR3 spans 13 residues. Trimming shortened V by 6 bases and J by 0 bases, and 8 bases separated the two germline ends. Germline V gives CDR1 SGDLS, CDR2 YYNGEE.

The chain employs TRBV5-4 and TRBJ1-1; D is unresolved. Germline V lookup: CDR1 SGHNT, CDR2 YYREEE (reference sequence). CDR3 size: 11 residues. Trimming shortened V by 9 bases and J by 5 bases, and 11 bases separated the two germline ends. The CDR3 DNA sequence: TGTGCCACCCGTGACTCGACTGAAGCTTTCTTT. This gives the protein CATRDSTEAFF.

The sample holds one count of this clone. The J gene is TRBJ2-5, the V gene TRBV10-3, with D possibly matching TRBD2 (6 bases). The germline V gene has CDR1 ENHRY and CDR2 SYGVKD. The CDR3 has 12 amino acids. V was trimmed by 7 bases and J by 5 bases, leaving 11 bases between them. The CDR3 region has the DNA TGTGCCATCACCCCGGGGGAGGAGACCCAGTACTTC. Protein product: CAITPGEETQYF.

The chain is built from TRBV27 and TRBJ1-1; the match to TRBD1 covers 7 bases. This CDR3 is built from 15 residues. V shed 6 bases and J 2 bases; nucleotides not matched to a gene: 9. The germline gives CDR1 MNHEY, CDR2 SMNVEV (reference sequence). CDR3 sequence reads: CASRSWGQRNTEAFF. The DNA for the CDR3 is TGTGCCAGCAGAAGCTGGGGACAGAGAAACACTGAAGCTTTCTTT.

This clone was counted a few times. The chain joins TRBV10-3 to TRBJ1-1, with unresolved D. Per germline, CDR1 ENHRY and CDR2 SYGVKD. V was clipped by 0 bases and J by 1 base, with 9 bases between them. This CDR3 comprises 15 residues. DNA for the CDR3: TGTGCCATCAGTGAGTCGGCGGAGGCGAACACTGAAGCTTTCTTT. It specifies CAISESAEANTEAFF.

This chain connects TRBV25-1 to TRBJ2-2, with D possibly matching TRBD2 (5 bases). Germline V gene lookup returns CDR1 MGHDK and CDR2 SYGVNS. Trimming pared 0 bases from V and 6 bases from J, leaving 8 bases between. The CDR3 is made up of 14 amino acids. CDR3 nucleotides: TGTGCCAGCAGTGAATATCCGGAGGCCGGGGAGCTGTTTTTT. Its protein product is CASSEYPEAGELFF.

V and J are TRBV7-2 and TRBJ1-2, with a weak D call TRBD1 (6 bases). This CDR3 region has 14 residues. Trimming took off 3 bases at V and 0 bases at J, with 8 bases between the two ends. Germline V gene lookup returns CDR1 SGHTA and CDR2 FQGNSA. The CDR3 loop is CASSFGTSNYGYTF. The CDR3 DNA reads as TGTGCCAGCAGCTTCGGGACATCTAACTATGGCTACACCTTC.